This record concerns one T cell receptor beta chain sequence. cDNA came from about 0.46 to 1 ug RNA primed by random hexamers. Amplification of TCR beta CDR3 spanned 54 Vbeta and 13 Jbeta via immunoSEQ multiplex PCR. TCRdb reanalysed the immunoSEQ multiplex PCR reads using MiXCR and keeps one entry per CDR3 protein. The repertoire holds 150,000 to 200,000 distinct CDR3 sequences, with 94% as singletons. It was treatment-naive patients with stable or active relapsing-remitting disease who made up the multiple sclerosis controls. This sample was taken from a study of CD8 T cells in Susac syndrome. The CDR3 is made up of 16 amino acids. The V gene's germline CDR1 is SGHRS and CDR2 YFSETQ. Trimming left V 3 bases short and J 5 bases short, with 17 bases between.

The chain employs TRBV5-1 and TRBJ2-2, with a possible D match to TRBD1 (7 bases). Material: CD4+ T cells from PBMCs. This receptor was obtained from a human donor with multiple sclerosis. CDR3 nucleotides: TGCGCCAGCAGCTGGGGACTGACAGGGAAAACCGGGGAGCTGTTTTTT. Amino acid sequence: CASSWGLTGKTGELFF.